Below, 3 T cell receptor beta chains from the same sample are listed, as sequenced in a study of response to subunit inactivated influenza vaccine. TCRdb ran MiXCR on the RT-PCR reads and lists one entry per CDR3 protein. The sample shows roughly 700,000 distinct CDR3 sequences, approximately 14% of them seen only once. This specimen was PBMCs from blood, taken approximately 12 days after vaccination. Receptor source: a man aged 50-59 years who received an inactivated influenza vaccine.

There are many counts of this clonotype. The V gene is TRBV20-1, the J gene TRBJ2-3, with D possibly matching TRBD2 (6 bases). There are 14 residues in the CDR3. Germline CDR1 DFQATT, CDR2 SNEGSKA (reference sequence). The ends were cut back, 3 bases at V and 0 bases at J, with 10 bases in the middle. DNA of the CDR3: TGCAGTGCTAGCTCCAGCGGGAGCACAGATACGCAGTATTTT. It codes for CSASSSGSTDTQYF.

The chain recombines TRBV13 with TRBJ2-1; possibly TRBD2 for D (7 bases). The CDR3 covers 14 residues. Trimming cost V 8 bases and J 7 bases, with 18 bases left between them. Germline loops: CDR1 PRHDT, CDR2 FYEKMQ (reference sequence). CDR3 sequence: CASALNGGRNEQFF. The CDR3 bases are TGTGCCAGCGCCCTGAACGGGGGGCGTAATGAGCAGTTCTTC. The full variable domain, rest sourced from reference TRBV13 and TRBJ2-1, is AAGVIQSPRHLIKEKRETATLKCYPIPRHDTVYWYQQGPGQDPQFLISFYEKMQSDKGSIPDRFSAQQFSDYHSELNMSSLELGDSALYFCASALNGGRNEQFFGPGTRLTVL.

The table lists this clonotype with a few counts. This chain connects TRBV6-6 to TRBJ1-2, with 9 bases fitting TRBD1. J lost 7 bases, V lost 6 bases, and 6 bases had no gene match. Looked up from germline, CDR1 is MNHNY and CDR2 is SVGAGI (reference sequence). The CDR3 extends over 13 amino acids. The CDR3 DNA is TGTGCCAGCAGCCCTGGACAGGGGCTTGGCTACACCTTC. It specifies CASSPGQGLGYTF.